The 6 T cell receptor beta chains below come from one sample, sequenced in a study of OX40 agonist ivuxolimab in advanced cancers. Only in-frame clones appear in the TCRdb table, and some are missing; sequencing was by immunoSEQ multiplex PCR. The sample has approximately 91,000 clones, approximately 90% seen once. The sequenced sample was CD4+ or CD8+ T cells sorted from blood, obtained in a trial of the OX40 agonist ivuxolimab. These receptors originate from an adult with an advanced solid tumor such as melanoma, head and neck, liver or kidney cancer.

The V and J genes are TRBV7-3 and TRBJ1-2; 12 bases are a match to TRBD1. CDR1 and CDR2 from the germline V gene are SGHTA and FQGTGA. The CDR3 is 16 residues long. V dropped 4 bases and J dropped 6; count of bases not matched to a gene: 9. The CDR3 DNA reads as TGTGCCAGCAGCTCCAAACCGGGACAGGGGGCGCATGGCTACACCTTC. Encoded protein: CASSSKPGQGAHGYTF.

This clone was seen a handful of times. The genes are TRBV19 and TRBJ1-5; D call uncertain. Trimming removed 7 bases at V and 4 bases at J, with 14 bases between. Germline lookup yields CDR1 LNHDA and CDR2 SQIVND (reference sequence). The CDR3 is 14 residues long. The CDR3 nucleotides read TGTGCCAGTAATCGCCGGGAGGTGAATCAGCCCCAGCATTTT. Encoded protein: CASNRREVNQPQHF.

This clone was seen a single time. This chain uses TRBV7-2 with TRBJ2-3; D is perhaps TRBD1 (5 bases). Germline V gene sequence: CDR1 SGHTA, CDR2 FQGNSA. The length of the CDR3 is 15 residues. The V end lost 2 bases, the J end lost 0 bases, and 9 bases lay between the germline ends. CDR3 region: CASSLSSGSTDTQYF. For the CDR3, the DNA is TGTGCCAGCAGCTTAAGCTCAGGGAGCACAGATACGCAGTATTTT. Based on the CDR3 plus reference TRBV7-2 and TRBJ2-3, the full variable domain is GAGVSQSPSNKVTEKGKDVELRCDPISGHTALYWYRQSLGQGLEFLIYFQGNSAPDKSGLPSDRFSAERTGGSVSTLTIQRTQQEDSAVYLCASSLSSGSTDTQYFGPGTRLTVL.

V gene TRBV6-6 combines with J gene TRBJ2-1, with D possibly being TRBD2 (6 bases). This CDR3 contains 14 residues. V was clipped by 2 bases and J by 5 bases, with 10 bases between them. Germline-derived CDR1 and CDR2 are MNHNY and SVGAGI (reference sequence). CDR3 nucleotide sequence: TGTGCCAGCAGTTACGGTGGGGGGAACAATGAGCAGTTCTTC. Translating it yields CASSYGGGNNEQFF.

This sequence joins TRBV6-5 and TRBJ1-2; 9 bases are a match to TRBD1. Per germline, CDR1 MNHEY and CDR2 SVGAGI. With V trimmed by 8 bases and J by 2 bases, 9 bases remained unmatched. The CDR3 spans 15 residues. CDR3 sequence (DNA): TGTGCCAGCCATCCGGGACAGGGCGCAAACTATGGCTACACCTTC. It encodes CASHPGQGANYGYTF.

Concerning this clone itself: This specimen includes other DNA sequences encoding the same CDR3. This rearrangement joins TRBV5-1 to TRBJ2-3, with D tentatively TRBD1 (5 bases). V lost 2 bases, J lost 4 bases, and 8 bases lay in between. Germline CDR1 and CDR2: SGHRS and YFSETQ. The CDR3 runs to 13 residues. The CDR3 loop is CASSLEGADTQYF. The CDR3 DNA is TGCGCCAGCAGCTTAGAAGGGGCAGATACGCAGTATTTT.